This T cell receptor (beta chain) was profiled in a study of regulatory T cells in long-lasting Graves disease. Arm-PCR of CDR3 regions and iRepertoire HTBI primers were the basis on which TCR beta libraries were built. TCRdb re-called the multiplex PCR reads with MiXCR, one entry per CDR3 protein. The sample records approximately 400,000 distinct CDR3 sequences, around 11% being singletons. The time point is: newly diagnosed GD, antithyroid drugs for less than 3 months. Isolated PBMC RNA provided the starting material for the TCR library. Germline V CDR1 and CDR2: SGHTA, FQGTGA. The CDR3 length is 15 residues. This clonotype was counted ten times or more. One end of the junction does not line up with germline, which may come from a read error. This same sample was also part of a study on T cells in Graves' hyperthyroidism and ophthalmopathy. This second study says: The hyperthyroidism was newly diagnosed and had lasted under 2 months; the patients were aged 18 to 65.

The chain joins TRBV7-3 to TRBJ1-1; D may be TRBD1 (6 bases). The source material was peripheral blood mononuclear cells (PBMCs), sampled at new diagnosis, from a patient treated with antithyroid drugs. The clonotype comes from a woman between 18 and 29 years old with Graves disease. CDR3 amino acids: CANSPRGDLSTEAFF. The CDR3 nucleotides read TGTGCCAACAGCCCCAGGGGTGACCTGAGCACTGAAGCTTTCTTT.